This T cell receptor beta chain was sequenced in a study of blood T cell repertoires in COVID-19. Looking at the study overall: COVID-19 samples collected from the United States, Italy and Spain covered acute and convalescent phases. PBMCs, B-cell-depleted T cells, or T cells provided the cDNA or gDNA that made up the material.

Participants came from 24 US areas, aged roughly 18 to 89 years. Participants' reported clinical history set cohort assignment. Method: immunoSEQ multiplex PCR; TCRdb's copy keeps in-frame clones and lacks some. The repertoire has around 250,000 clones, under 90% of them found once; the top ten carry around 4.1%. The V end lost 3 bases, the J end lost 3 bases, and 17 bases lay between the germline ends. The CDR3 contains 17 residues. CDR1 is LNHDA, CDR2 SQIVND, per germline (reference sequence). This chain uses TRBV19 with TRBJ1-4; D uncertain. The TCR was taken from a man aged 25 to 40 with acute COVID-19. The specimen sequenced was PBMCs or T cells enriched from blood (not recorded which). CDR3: CASSILKRVAANEKLFF. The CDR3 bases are TGTGCCAGTAGTATCCTAAAGAGGGTGGCGGCTAATGAAAAACTGTTTTTT. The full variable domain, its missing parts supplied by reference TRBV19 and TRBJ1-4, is DGGITQSPKYLFRKEGQNVTLSCEQNLNHDAMYWYRQDPGQGLRLIYYSQIVNDFQKGDIAEGYSVSREKKESFPLTVTSAQKNPTAFYLCASSILKRVAANEKLFFGSGTQLSVL.